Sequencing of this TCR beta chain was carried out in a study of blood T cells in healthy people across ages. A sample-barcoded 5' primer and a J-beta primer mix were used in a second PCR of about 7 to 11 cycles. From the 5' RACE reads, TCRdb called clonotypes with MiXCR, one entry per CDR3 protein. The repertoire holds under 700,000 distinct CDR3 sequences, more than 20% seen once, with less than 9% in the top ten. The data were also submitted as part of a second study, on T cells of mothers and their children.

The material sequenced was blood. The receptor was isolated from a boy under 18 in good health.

In nucleotides, the CDR3 is TGCAGTGCTAGAGTCCCCAGTCCGGAGACCCAGTACTTC. Translated: CSARVPSPETQYF. The gene calls are TRBV20-1 and TRBJ2-5; no definite D call. V lost 1 base and J 5 bases, leaving 11 bases between the germline ends. In germline, CDR1 is DFQATT, CDR2 SNEGSKA (reference sequence). The CDR3 has 13 amino acids.